Below are 27 T cell receptor beta chains sequenced from a single sample in a study of PD-1 blockade in classical Hodgkin lymphoma. In every patient, relapse followed autologous stem cell transplantation, while exposure to brentuximab vedotin differed. The repertoire was sequenced with immunoSEQ multiplex PCR; TCRdb's copy has only in-frame clones and lacks some. The data hold tens of thousands of clones, with about nine tenths observed a single time. The sequenced sample was peripheral blood mononuclear cells (PBMCs), obtained at baseline. The receptors were gathered from a human donor with classical Hodgkin lymphoma.

This CDR3 reads CASSPGLAGESTDTQYF. Written as DNA, the CDR3 is TGTGCCAGCAGCCCCGGACTAGCGGGAGAGTCCACAGATACGCAGTATTTT. J is TRBJ2-3 and V is TRBV7-2, with 13 bases lining up with TRBD2. CDR3 length equals 17 residues. CDR1 is SGHTA and CDR2 is FQGNSA in the germline V gene. The J segment lost 2 bases and the V segment lost 5 bases, leaving 7 bases of the junction unmatched.

J is TRBJ2-7 and V is TRBV4-1; D remains ambiguous. V was cut by 0 bases and J by 3 bases, with 15 bases left in between. CDR1 MGHRA and CDR2 YSYEKL come from the germline V gene. The CDR3 runs to 16 residues. Here the CDR3 DNA reads TGCGCCAGCAGCCAAGACCTGGGATCCTTCCTCTACGAGCAGTACTTC. Protein sequence: CASSQDLGSFLYEQYF.

The chain joins TRBV30 to TRBJ2-1; D is undetermined. Trimming cost V 8 bases and J 0 bases, with 11 bases left between them. This CDR3 contains 13 residues. CDR1 and CDR2 (germline): GTSNPN, SVGIG (reference sequence). This chain's CDR3 is CAGEESSYNEQFF. Here the CDR3 DNA reads TGTGCCGGCGAAGAGAGCTCCTACAATGAGCAGTTCTTC. The complete variable domain, with remaining parts taken from reference TRBV30 and TRBJ2-1, reads SQTIHQWPATLVQPVGSPLSLECTVEGTSNPNLYWYRQAAGRGLQLLFYSVGIGQISSEVPQNLSASRPQDRQFILSSKKLLLSDSGFYLCAGEESSYNEQFFGPGTRLTVL.

This rearrangement joins TRBV6-4 to TRBJ1-1, with 10 bases identical to TRBD1. This CDR3 has 14 residues. J gave up 8 bases and V 5 bases, and 8 bases lay outside the gene matches. Germline CDR1 is MRHNA and CDR2 is SNTAGT. The CDR3: CASSLTGGSVEAFF. In nucleotides, the CDR3 is TGTGCCAGCAGTTTGACAGGGGGCTCGGTCGAAGCTTTCTTT.

The chain employs TRBV7-2 and TRBJ2-2; D remains ambiguous. V lost 3 bases and J 1 base, leaving 6 bases between the germline ends. Germline V gene sequence: CDR1 SGHTA, CDR2 FQGNSA. The CDR3 has 14 amino acids. The CDR3 bases are TGTGCCAGCAGCTTTGATCTGAACACCGGGGAGCTGTTTTTT. Translating it yields CASSFDLNTGELFF.

This chain links TRBV11-2 with TRBJ2-6, with D tentatively TRBD2 (6 bases). This CDR3 is built from 18 residues. CDR1 is SGHAT and CDR2 is FQNNGV in the germline V gene. Trimming shortened V by 5 bases and J by 0 bases, and 17 bases separated the two germline ends. The CDR3 DNA follows: TGTGCCAGCAGCGGATTGGGGGGATCGGGCTCTGGGGCCAACGTCCTGACTTTC. Translating it yields CASSGLGGSGSGANVLTF.

The rearrangement uses TRBV7-2 and TRBJ2-3, with no clear D. The CDR3 runs 12 residues. With 6 bases removed from V and 11 bases from J, the gap between germline ends came to 15 bases. Germline V lookup: CDR1 SGHTA, CDR2 FQGNSA. The DNA for the CDR3 is TGTGCCAGCAGTCCCATAGGGTGGGAGCAGTATTTT. This sequence encodes CASSPIGWEQYF.

In this sample, this clone turned up a few times. V gene TRBV18 combines with J gene TRBJ1-2; D possibly corresponds to TRBD1 (6 bases). The CDR3 length is 16 residues. Trimming removed 0 bases from V and 3 bases from J, with 14 bases in between. Germline CDR1 KGHSH, CDR2 LQKENI. The CDR3 bases are TGTGCCAGCTCACCACCAATATACAGGGACGACTATGGCTACACCTTC. It translates to CASSPPIYRDDYGYTF. Full variable domain (missing parts from reference TRBV18 and TRBJ1-2): NAGVMQNPRHLVRRRGQEARLRCSPMKGHSHVYWYRQLPEEGLKFMVYLQKENIIDESGMPKERFSAEFPKEGPSILRIQQVVRGDSAAYFCASSPPIYRDDYGYTFGSGTRLTVV.

V usage is TRBV5-8 and J usage is TRBJ2-3; perhaps TRBD1 as D (5 bases). Between the trimmed V and J ends, which lost 3 bases and 3 bases, there was a span of 14 bases. The CDR3 length is 15 residues. Germline V CDR1 and CDR2: SGHTS, YDEGEE. The CDR3 is CASSWTPWETDTQYF. The DNA of the CDR3 is TGTGCCAGCAGCTGGACACCTTGGGAAACAGATACGCAGTATTTT.

CDR3 coding DNA: TGCGCCAGCAGCCACCCTACCGGGGGGGCGCAGGGCACTGAAGCTTTCTTT. It translates to CASSHPTGGAQGTEAFF. The V and J genes are TRBV4-1 and TRBJ1-1; D perhaps matches TRBD1 (6 bases). CDR1 is MGHRA, CDR2 YSYEKL, per germline. CDR3 length equals 17 residues. Deletions cut 3 bases from V and 4 bases from J, with 21 bases between.

The rearrangement uses TRBV4-1 and TRBJ2-3; 8 nucleotides match TRBD1. Trimming removed 1 base from V and 0 bases from J; junction bases left unmatched: 6. CDR1 and CDR2 from the germline V gene are MGHRA and YSYEKL. The CDR3 sequence is 17 residues long. The CDR3 nucleotides read TGCGCCAGCAGCCAAGCAGGGACAGGCCTTAGCACAGATACGCAGTATTTT. It is translated as CASSQAGTGLSTDTQYF.

The sample holds one count of this clone. V gene TRBV29-1 combines with J gene TRBJ1-1; no definite D call. The CDR3 spans 12 residues. Germline V gene data show CDR1 as SQVTM and CDR2 as ANQGSEA. Trimming pared 5 bases from V and 4 bases from J, leaving 11 bases between. CDR3 region: CSVFLIGTEAFF. The CDR3 DNA sequence: TGCAGCGTTTTCCTAATAGGCACTGAAGCTTTCTTT. The complete variable domain, with remaining parts taken from reference TRBV29-1 and TRBJ1-1, reads SAVISQKPSRDICQRGTSLTIQCQVDSQVTMMFWYRQQPGQSLTLIATANQGSEATYESGFVIDKFPISRPNLTFSTLTVSNMSPEDSSIYLCSVFLIGTEAFFGQGTRLTVV.

This clone was observed a single time. The genes are TRBV5-6 and TRBJ1-3; D is unresolved. This CDR3 comprises 15 residues. In germline, CDR1 is SGHDT, CDR2 YYEEEE. Trimming shortened V by 4 bases and J by 7 bases, and 18 bases separated the two germline ends. The CDR3 DNA is TGTGCCAGCAGCCACGCCGGGCCTGGGCCTAACACCATATATTTT. Its protein is CASSHAGPGPNTIYF.

The rearrangement joins TRBV4-2 to TRBJ1-2; a weak D match, TRBD1 (5 bases). Trimming pared 5 bases from V and 4 bases from J, leaving 20 bases between. Per germline, CDR1 LGHNA and CDR2 YNFKEQ. The CDR3 sequence is 16 residues long. The CDR3 nucleotides read TGTGCCAGCAGCTTATCCGGGACGGAGCTTTCCTATGGCTACACCTTC. Amino acid sequence: CASSLSGTELSYGYTF.

The rearrangement links TRBV5-4 to TRBJ2-7; no reliable D call. Trimming pared 4 bases from V and 4 bases from J, leaving 12 bases between. Germline values: CDR1 SGHNT, CDR2 YYREEE (reference sequence). The CDR3 runs to 13 residues. The chain's CDR3 is CASSRENSYEQYF. In DNA, the CDR3 is TGTGCCAGCAGCCGAGAGAACAGTTACGAGCAGTACTTC.

This clone has more than one count but fewer than ten. The CDR3 DNA is TGTGCCAGCAGTTTAAGAGGCAATCAGCCCCAGCATTTT. As protein: CASSLRGNQPQHF. V is TRBV27 and J is TRBJ1-5; no clear D. Germline V CDR1 and CDR2: MNHEY, SMNVEV (reference sequence). V dropped 2 bases and J dropped 2 bases, with 4 bases sitting between them. This CDR3 is built from 13 residues.

The chain employs TRBV4-2 and TRBJ2-7; 10 nucleotides match TRBD2. J gave up 0 bases and V 0 bases, and 8 bases lay outside the gene matches. Per germline, CDR1 LGHNA and CDR2 YNFKEQ. The CDR3 is 18 residues long. The CDR3 DNA follows: TGTGCCAGCAGCCAAGAGCTCAGGACTAGCGGAACCTCCTACGAGCAGTACTTC. Protein sequence: CASSQELRTSGTSYEQYF.

Here the CDR3 DNA reads TGTGCCAGCAGTAGCTTGACAGGGGGGCATGGCTACACCTTC. It codes for CASSSLTGGHGYTF. The chain carries TRBV2 and TRBJ1-2, with TRBD1 identical over 9 bases. CDR1 and CDR2 (germline): SNHLY, FYNNEI. The junction had 7 bases not matched to a gene; V was cut back by 5 bases and J by 6 bases. The CDR3 loop spans 14 amino acids.

J is TRBJ2-7 and V is TRBV2, with 8 bases lining up with TRBD1. Germline V lookup: CDR1 SNHLY, CDR2 FYNNEI. This CDR3 has 15 amino acids. J gave up 2 bases and V 6 bases, and 9 bases lay outside the gene matches. The CDR3 is CASRDGRTGTYEQYF. The CDR3 coding sequence is TGTGCCAGCAGGGACGGACGGACAGGGACCTACGAGCAGTACTTC.

The chain has TRBV7-9 and TRBJ1-1, with TRBD1 matching 7 bases. The V and J ends lost 3 bases and 5 bases, in that order; junction bases with no gene match: 9. Germline V CDR1 and CDR2: SEHNR, FQNEAQ (reference sequence). The CDR3 is 15 residues long. CDR3: CASSFPSGGGTEAFF. As DNA, the CDR3 is TGTGCCAGCAGCTTCCCATCAGGGGGAGGAACTGAAGCTTTCTTT.

The gene calls are TRBV4-2 and TRBJ2-2, with a tentative D call TRBD1 (6 bases). This CDR3 region has 17 residues. V was shortened by 3 bases and J by 0 bases, with 14 bases between the two germline ends. Germline V gene lookup returns CDR1 LGHNA and CDR2 YNFKEQ. In DNA, the CDR3 is TGTGCCAGCAGCCAGCGTAAGGACAGATCGAACACCGGGGAGCTGTTTTTT. Its translation is CASSQRKDRSNTGELFF.

Here the CDR3 reads CASRGWGTGELFF. The CDR3 coding sequence is TGTGCCAGCAGAGGCTGGGGGACCGGGGAGCTGTTTTTT. J is TRBJ2-2 and V is TRBV25-1; D possibly uses TRBD1 or TRBD2 (5 bases each). CDR1 and CDR2 (germline): MGHDK, SYGVNS. The germline V and J ends were trimmed by 6 bases and 5 bases, with 10 bases remaining between them. This CDR3 has 13 amino acids.

The chain uses TRBV4-1 and TRBJ2-5; 9 nucleotides line up with TRBD1. The tail of the sequence fits TRBJ2-7 better, so the J call may be wrong. The CDR3 is 16 amino acids. CDR1 and CDR2 from the germline V gene are MGHRA and YSYEKL. The CDR3 region has the DNA TGCGCCAGCAGCCAAGTCACGGGACAGGGCATCTACGAGCAGTACTTC. Amino acid sequence: CASSQVTGQGIYEQYF.

This clone was observed once. The CDR3 DNA reads as TGTGCCACCAGACTAGCGGAGGACACAGATACGCAGTATTTT. As protein: CATRLAEDTDTQYF. This chain connects TRBV10-3 to TRBJ2-3; 9 bases fit TRBD2. V trimming: 10 bases; J trimming: 2 bases; junction bases outside the gene matches: 7. The length of the CDR3 is 14 residues. The germline V gene encodes CDR1 ENHRY and CDR2 SYGVKD.

The chain combines TRBV15 with TRBJ2-3; 7 nucleotides line up with TRBD1. The germline V gene encodes CDR1 LNHNV and CDR2 YYDKDF (reference sequence). J was trimmed by 9 bases and V by 5 bases; bases with no gene match: 14. The CDR3 consists of 15 residues. The CDR3 here is CATSGATNRGGTQYF. CDR3 coding DNA: TGTGCCACCAGCGGAGCCACAAACAGGGGCGGCACGCAGTATTTT.

The chain employs TRBV4-3 and TRBJ2-1; 7 bases line up with TRBD2. CDR3 length: 16 amino acids. Germline loops: CDR1 LGHNA, CDR2 YSLEER. The junction had 5 bases not matched to a gene; V was cut back by 0 bases and J by 3 bases. The CDR3 region has the DNA TGCGCCAGCAGCCAAGAGTGGCTAGCGGTCTACAATGAGCAGTTCTTC. This sequence encodes CASSQEWLAVYNEQFF.

The V call is TRBV5-1, the J call TRBJ2-4; D is possibly TRBD2 (5 bases). Trimming shortened V by 3 bases and J by 7 bases, and 14 bases separated the two germline ends. The CDR3 has 14 residues. CDR1 SGHRS and CDR2 YFSETQ come from the germline V gene. The CDR3 protein is CASSSGESGNIQYF. CDR3 coding DNA: TGCGCCAGCAGCTCCGGGGAGTCGGGGAACATTCAGTACTTC.